This passage covers 6 T cell receptor beta chains from one sample sequenced in a study of shared clonotypes between healthy human individuals. Clones were sequenced by immunoSEQ multiplex PCR, and TCRdb holds only the in-frame ones, with some missing. The sample contains about 680,000 clones, around three quarters of which appear only once. The material sequenced was memory CD4+ T cells sorted from blood. As for subset: CD45RA-negative fraction. The receptors were sampled from a woman aged 25 to 39 in good health.

The chain employs TRBV6-5 and TRBJ2-7; possible D gene TRBD2, 5 bases. Germline values: CDR1 MNHEY, CDR2 SVGAGI. Trimming removed 6 bases from V and 7 bases from J, with 16 bases in between. This CDR3 comprises 13 residues. The CDR3 DNA reads as TGTGCCAGCAGAGAAACGGGGATTGGGGAGCAGTACTTC. Translation: CASRETGIGEQYF.

The chain has TRBV28 and TRBJ1-1; D is perhaps TRBD1 (6 bases). V was cut by 5 bases and J by 7 bases, with 17 bases left in between. The CDR3 spans 14 residues. Germline V CDR1 and CDR2: MDHEN, SYDVKM. The CDR3 sequence: CASSRDTVPSEAFF. In DNA, the CDR3 is TGTGCCAGCAGTAGGGACACAGTACCCAGTGAAGCTTTCTTT.

The chain employs TRBV6-1 and TRBJ2-7; 7 bases fit TRBD1. J was trimmed by 5 bases and V by 7 bases; bases with no gene match: 5. This CDR3 spans 12 amino acids. Germline values: CDR1 MNHNS, CDR2 SASEGT. The CDR3 protein is CASKGQFDEQYF. CDR3 nucleotide sequence: TGTGCCAGCAAGGGACAGTTCGACGAGCAGTACTTC.

In DNA form, the CDR3 reads TGCGCCAGCAGCTTGGCCGAGGCTGGGAACACTGAAGCTTTCTTT. This sequence encodes CASSLAEAGNTEAFF. This chain uses TRBV5-1 with TRBJ1-1; D ambiguous. Trimming took off 0 bases at V and 1 base at J, with 10 bases between the two ends. The CDR3 runs to 15 residues. Germline values: CDR1 SGHRS, CDR2 YFSETQ.

This clone has just a few counts. The chain employs TRBV10-1 and TRBJ2-3; D gene unclear. The CDR3 has 13 amino acids. Germline CDR1 is WNHNN and CDR2 is SYGVQD (reference sequence). V gave up 5 bases and J gave up 8 bases, with 14 bases separating them. The CDR3 DNA reads TGCGCCAGCAGTCCACGGATGGTTGGTACGCAGTATTTT. This codes for CASSPRMVGTQYF.

The sample holds a few counts of this clone. This chain links TRBV30 with TRBJ1-1; tentative D call: TRBD1 (5 bases). V gave up 2 bases and J gave up 1 base, with 8 bases separating them. This CDR3 contains 13 residues. Germline CDR1 reads GTSNPN; CDR2 reads SVGIG (reference sequence). CDR3 sequence (DNA): TGTGCCTGGAGTAAGGGACGGAACACTGAAGCTTTCTTT. It is translated as CAWSKGRNTEAFF. The whole variable domain, remainder taken from reference TRBV30 and TRBJ1-1, is SQTIHQWPATLVQPVGSPLSLECTVEGTSNPNLYWYRQAAGRGLQLLFYSVGIGQISSEVPQNLSASRPQDRQFILSSKKLLLSDSGFYLCAWSKGRNTEAFFGQGTRLTVV.